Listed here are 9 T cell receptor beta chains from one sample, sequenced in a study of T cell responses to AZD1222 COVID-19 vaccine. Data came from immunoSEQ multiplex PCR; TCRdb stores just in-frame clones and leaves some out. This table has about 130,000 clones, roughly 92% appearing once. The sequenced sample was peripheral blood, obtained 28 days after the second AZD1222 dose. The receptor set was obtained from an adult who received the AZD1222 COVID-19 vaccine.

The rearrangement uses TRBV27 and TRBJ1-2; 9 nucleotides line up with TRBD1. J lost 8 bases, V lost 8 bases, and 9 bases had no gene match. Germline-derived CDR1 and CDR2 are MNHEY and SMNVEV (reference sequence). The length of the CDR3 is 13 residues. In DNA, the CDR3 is TGTGCCAGCCAGACCACAGGGGGCAAAGGCTACACCTTC. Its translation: CASQTTGGKGYTF.

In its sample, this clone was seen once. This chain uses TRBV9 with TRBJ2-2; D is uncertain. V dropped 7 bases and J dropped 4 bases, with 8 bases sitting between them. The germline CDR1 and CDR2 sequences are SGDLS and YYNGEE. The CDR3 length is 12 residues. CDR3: CASGAATGELFF. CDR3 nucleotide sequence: TGTGCCAGCGGTGCGGCCACCGGGGAGCTGTTTTTT.

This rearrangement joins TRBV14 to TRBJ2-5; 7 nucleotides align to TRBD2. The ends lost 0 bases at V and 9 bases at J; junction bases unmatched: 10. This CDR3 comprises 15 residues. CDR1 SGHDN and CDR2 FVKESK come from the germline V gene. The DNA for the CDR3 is TGTGCCAGCAGCCAAGATGGCAGCGGGGTTTCGGCCCAGTACTTC. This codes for CASSQDGSGVSAQYF.

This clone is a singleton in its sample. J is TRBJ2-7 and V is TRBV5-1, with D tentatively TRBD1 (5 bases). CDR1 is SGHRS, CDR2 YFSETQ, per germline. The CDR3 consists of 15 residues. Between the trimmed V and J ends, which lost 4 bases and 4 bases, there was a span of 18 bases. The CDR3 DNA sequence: TGCGCCAGCAGCCCACTTGGCCAGGGCTATTACGAGCAGTACTTC. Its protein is CASSPLGQGYYEQYF.

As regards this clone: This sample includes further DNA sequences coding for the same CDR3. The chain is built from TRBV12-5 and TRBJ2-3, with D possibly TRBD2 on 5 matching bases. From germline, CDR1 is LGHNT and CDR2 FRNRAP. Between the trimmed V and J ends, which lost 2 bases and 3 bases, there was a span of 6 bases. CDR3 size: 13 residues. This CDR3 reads CASGLPGTDTQYF. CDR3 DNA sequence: TGTGCTAGTGGTTTGCCGGGGACAGATACGCAGTATTTT.

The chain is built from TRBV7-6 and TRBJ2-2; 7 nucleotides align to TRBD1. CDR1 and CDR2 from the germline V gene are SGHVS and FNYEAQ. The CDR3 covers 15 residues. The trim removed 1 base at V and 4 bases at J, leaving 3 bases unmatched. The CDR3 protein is CASSLGGGITGELFF. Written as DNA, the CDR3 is TGTGCCAGCAGCTTAGGAGGGGGCATCACCGGGGAGCTGTTTTTT. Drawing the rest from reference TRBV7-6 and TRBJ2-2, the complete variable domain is GAGVSQSPRYKVTKRGQDVALRCDPISGHVSLYWYRQALGQGPEFLTYFNYEAQQDKSGLPNDRFSAERPEGSISTLTIQRTEQRDSAMYRCASSLGGGITGELFFGEGSRLTVL.

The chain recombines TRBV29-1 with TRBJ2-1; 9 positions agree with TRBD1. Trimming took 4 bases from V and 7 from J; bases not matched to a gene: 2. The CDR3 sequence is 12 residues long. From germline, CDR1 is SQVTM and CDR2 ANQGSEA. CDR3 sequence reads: CSVAGQGNEQFF. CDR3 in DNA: TGCAGCGTTGCCGGACAGGGGAATGAGCAGTTCTTC.

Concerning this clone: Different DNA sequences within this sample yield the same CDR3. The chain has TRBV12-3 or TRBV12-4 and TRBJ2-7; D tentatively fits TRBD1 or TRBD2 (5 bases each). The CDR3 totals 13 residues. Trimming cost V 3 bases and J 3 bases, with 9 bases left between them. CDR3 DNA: TGTGCCAGCAGTTTGGGTGGGGGCTACGAGCAGTACTTC. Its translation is CASSLGGGYEQYF.

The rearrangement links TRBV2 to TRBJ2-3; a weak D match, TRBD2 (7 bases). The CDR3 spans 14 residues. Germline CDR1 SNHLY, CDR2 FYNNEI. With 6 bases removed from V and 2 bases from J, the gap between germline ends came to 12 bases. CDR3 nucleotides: TGTGCCAGCAGAGGGGGGGGGCCCACAGATACGCAGTATTTT. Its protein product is CASRGGGPTDTQYF.